A selection of T cell receptor beta chains follows, all from one sample in a study of blood T cell repertoires in COVID-19. Profiled with immunoSEQ multiplex PCR; TCRdb holds only in-frame clones, not every one. Of 350,000 or so clones in the sample, about 86% were seen once. Material: peripheral blood. The receptors shown here come from a man aged 25 to 40 with active or convalescent COVID-19. CDR3s leave out the opening cysteine and the closing phenylalanine or tryptophan.

TRBJ2-3 | TRBV10-3 | AISGAGGPYSTDTQY
TRBJ1-3 | TRBV11-2 | ASSRDRGNTIY
TRBJ2-2 | TRBV4-3 | ASSQEVVGAQQPGELF
TRBJ2-5 | TRBV4-2 | ASSQGIAGGPRETQY
TRBJ2-7 | TRBV11-2 | ASSFRGTAYEQY
TRBJ2-5 | TRBV12-5 | ASGLVLGREIGQETQY
TRBJ1-5 | TRBV7-9 | ASSSTGTGVYQPQH
TRBJ1-2 | TRBV7-3 | ASSLAGERNGYT
TRBJ2-5 | TRBV10-3 | AISETEFYTTASGRSQETQY
TRBJ2-2 | TRBV25-1 | ATGLAGHGELF
TRBJ2-3 | TRBV7-8 | ASSFQGADTQY
TRBJ1-2 | TRBV11-2 | ASSLGGQGQYGYT
TRBJ1-5 | TRBV6-5 | ASSPGQANQPQH